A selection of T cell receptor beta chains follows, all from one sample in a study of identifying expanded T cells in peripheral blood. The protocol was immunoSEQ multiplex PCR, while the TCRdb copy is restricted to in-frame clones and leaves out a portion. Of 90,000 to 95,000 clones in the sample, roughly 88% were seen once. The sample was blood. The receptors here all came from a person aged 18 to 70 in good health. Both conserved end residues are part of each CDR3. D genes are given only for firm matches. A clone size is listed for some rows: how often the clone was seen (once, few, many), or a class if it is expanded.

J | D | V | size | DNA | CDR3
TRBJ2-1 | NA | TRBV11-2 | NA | TGTGCCAGCAGCCCCTTTGGCAATGAGCAGTTCTTC | CASSPFGNEQFF
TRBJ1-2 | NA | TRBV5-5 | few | TGTGCCAGCAGCTTAGCAGGGAGCTCTAACTATGGCTACACCTTC | CASSLAGSSNYGYTF
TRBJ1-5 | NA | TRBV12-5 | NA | TGTGCTAGTGGTGTTCGGGTCAATCAGCCCCAGCATTTT | CASGVRVNQPQHF
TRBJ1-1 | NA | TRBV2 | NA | TGTGCCAGCAGTGAAAGGGGTGTGAACACTGAAGCTTTCTTT | CASSERGVNTEAFF
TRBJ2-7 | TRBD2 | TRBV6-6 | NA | TGTGCCAGCAGTTACACCGGGGGGACTGAGGGGGAGCAGTACTTC | CASSYTGGTEGEQYF
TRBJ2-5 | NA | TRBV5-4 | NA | TGTGCCAGCACCCACGCTGCAGGGAACCAAGAGACCCAGTACTTC | CASTHAAGNQETQYF
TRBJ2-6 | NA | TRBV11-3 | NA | TGTGCCAGCAGCTCTTACCGGGACCGAGGCTTCTCTGGGGCCAACGTCCTGACTTTC | CASSSYRDRGFSGANVLTF
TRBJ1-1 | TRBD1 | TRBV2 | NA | TGTGCCAGCACCGGACAGGGCTTTGGGGTAGCTTTCTTT | CASTGQGFGVAFF
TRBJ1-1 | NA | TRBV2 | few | TGTGCCAGCAGTTTCGGGAGGAACACTGAAGCTTTCTTT | CASSFGRNTEAFF
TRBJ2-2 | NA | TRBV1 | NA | TGCACCAGCAGCCACCCCCCGGGGGACTTCGCGAACACCGGGGAGCTGTTTTTT | CTSSHPPGDFANTGELFF
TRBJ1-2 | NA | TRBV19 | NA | TGTGCCAGTAGTATCTCCCCCAGATCTAACTATGGCTACACCTTC | CASSISPRSNYGYTF